This is a list of T cell receptor beta chains from one sample in a study of blood T cell repertoires in COVID-19. Generated by immunoSEQ multiplex PCR, the TCRdb table keeps only in-frame clones and is missing some. The sample gives roughly 42,000 clones, approximately 85% of which show up once; 9% to 15% is in the top ten. The sample comprised peripheral blood. These receptors were obtained from a human donor in a cohort sampled during active COVID-19. CDR3s include the opening cysteine and the closing phenylalanine or tryptophan. D genes are given only for firm matches. Size is omitted from some rows. Given values are once, few, many or a class for expanded clones.

abundance,d_gene,v_gene,j_gene,CDR3aa,CDR3nt
-,TRBD1,TRBV6-6,TRBJ2-3,CASSYLTGRDTQYF,TGTGCCAGCAGTTACTTGACAGGGCGAGATACGCAGTATTTT
-,-,TRBV19,TRBJ2-7,CASSSGGSSYEQYF,TGTGCCAGTAGTTCGGGGGGCAGCTCCTACGAGCAGTACTTC
-,-,TRBV28,TRBJ1-2,CASSLGRGRNYGYTF,TGTGCCAGCAGTTTGGGGCGGGGGCGGAACTATGGCTACACCTTC
-,TRBD2,TRBV6-2/TRBV6-3,TRBJ2-5,CASSSRTSWLETQYF,TGTGCCAGCAGTTCCAGGACTAGCTGGCTGGAGACCCAGTACTTC
-,TRBD2,TRBV7-2,TRBJ2-5,CASSSLAGAWETQYF,TGTGCCAGCAGCTCCCTAGCGGGGGCGTGGGAGACCCAGTACTTC
-,TRBD1,TRBV6-5,TRBJ2-7,CASRPRTGRGYF,TGTGCCAGCCGCCCCAGGACAGGGCGAGGGTACTTC
-,-,TRBV5-5,TRBJ1-4,CASSKDLNAEKLFF,TGTGCCAGCAGCAAAGACTTAAACGCCGAAAAACTGTTTTTT
-,TRBD1,TRBV5-1,TRBJ1-1,CASSLVQGGAEAFF,TGCGCCAGCAGCTTAGTACAGGGGGGAGCTGAAGCTTTCTTT
-,-,TRBV24-1,TRBJ1-2,CATSAGSNYGYTF,TGTGCCACCAGTGCAGGATCTAACTATGGCTACACCTTC
-,TRBD2,TRBV27,TRBJ2-5,CASSLWLAGGQETQYF,TGTGCCAGCAGTTTATGGCTAGCGGGGGGGCAAGAGACCCAGTACTTC
-,TRBD2,TRBV9,TRBJ2-3,CASSVAARAGSTDTQYF,TGTGCCAGCAGCGTAGCAGCAAGAGCGGGGAGCACAGATACGCAGTATTTT
-,-,TRBV24-1,TRBJ2-3,CATSTTGTDTQYF,TGTGCCACCAGTACCACAGGCACAGATACGCAGTATTTT
-,-,TRBV6-5,TRBJ1-5,CASPSGPQHF,TGTGCCAGCCCGTCGGGGCCCCAGCATTTT
once,TRBD1,TRBV4-1,TRBJ2-1,CASSPAGTGGFNEQFF,TGCGCCAGCAGCCCTGCCGGGACAGGGGGCTTCAATGAGCAGTTCTTC
few,-,TRBV27,TRBJ2-7,CASSPRVSSYYEQYF,TGTGCCAGCAGTCCGAGGGTTTCGAGCTACTACGAGCAGTACTTC
-,-,TRBV11-2,TRBJ2-1,CASSYLAPSSYNEQFF,TGTGCCAGCAGCTACCTAGCGCCTAGCTCCTACAATGAGCAGTTCTTC
-,TRBD1,TRBV5-5,TRBJ1-6,CASSRMGTGGSSPLHF,TGTGCCAGCAGCCGGATGGGGACAGGGGGCTCTTCACCCCTCCACTTT
-,-,TRBV2,TRBJ1-4,CASRGANEKLFF,TGTGCCAGCCGGGGGGCGAATGAAAAACTGTTTTTT
-,TRBD1,TRBV6-5,TRBJ1-1,CASSSGTDHYTEAFF,TGTGCCAGCAGTTCCGGGACAGACCATTACACTGAAGCTTTCTTT
once,-,TRBV2,TRBJ2-7,CASSENLYSYF,TGTGCCAGCAGTGAAAACCTATACTCGTACTTC
-,TRBD1,TRBV5-1,TRBJ1-1,CASSFTGDGTEAFF,TGCGCCAGCAGCTTTACAGGGGATGGCACTGAAGCTTTCTTT
-,-,TRBV27,TRBJ2-7,CASRERGLWGEQYF,TGTGCCAGCAGGGAAAGAGGACTCTGGGGCGAGCAGTACTTC
-,-,TRBV9,TRBJ2-2,CASSRGTISNTGELFF,TGTGCCAGCAGCCGGGGGACGATCTCGAACACCGGGGAGCTGTTTTTT
-,-,TRBV25-1,TRBJ2-1,CASSGFRDNEQFF,TGTGCCAGCAGTGGATTTCGAGACAATGAGCAGTTCTTC
-,-,TRBV14,TRBJ1-4,CASSLLRTGKLFF,TGTGCCAGCAGCCTCCTCCGGACGGGGAAACTGTTTTTT
-,-,TRBV28,TRBJ1-6,CASSLQGYNSPLHF,TGTGCCAGCAGTTTGCAGGGATATAATTCACCCCTCCACTTT
-,TRBD2,TRBV5-1,TRBJ2-7,CASSLGAGGPDEQYF,TGCGCCAGCAGCTTGGGTGCGGGGGGGCCGGACGAGCAGTACTTC
-,TRBD1,TRBV18,TRBJ2-3,CASSRGQGGTDTQYF,TGTGCCAGCTCACGGGGACAGGGAGGAACAGATACGCAGTATTTT
-,-,TRBV6-1,TRBJ1-1,CASSGPFYPQVVNTEAFF,TGTGCCAGCAGTGGTCCCTTCTACCCACAGGTCGTTAACACTGAAGCTTTCTTT
-,-,TRBV20-1,TRBJ1-1,CSAVSGHPPFF,TGCAGTGCCGTATCGGGACACCCCCCTTTCTTT
-,TRBD2,TRBV5-1,TRBJ2-5,CASSLRGGSGETQYF,TGCGCCAGCAGCTTGCGGGGGGGCTCGGGAGAGACCCAGTACTTC
-,TRBD1,TRBV3-1/TRBV3-2,TRBJ2-1,CASSDRQGAYNEQFF,TGTGCCAGCAGCGACAGACAGGGGGCCTACAATGAGCAGTTCTTC
-,TRBD1,TRBV10-3,TRBJ1-2,CAIWGSNRGDYGYTF,TGTGCCATCTGGGGGTCGAACAGGGGGGACTATGGCTACACCTTC
-,-,TRBV2,TRBJ2-3,CASSEWPSGTQYF,TGTGCCAGCAGTGAATGGCCTAGTGGTACGCAGTATTTT
-,-,TRBV25-1,TRBJ1-2,CASSEGGTGYTF,TGTGCCAGCAGTGAAGGAGGGACTGGCTACACCTTC
-,-,TRBV21-1,TRBJ1-2,CASSNGQGNGYTF,TGTGCCAGCAGCAACGGGCAGGGAAATGGCTACACCTTC
-,-,TRBV4-3,TRBJ2-3,CASSQEQSTDTQYF,TGCGCCAGCAGCCAGGAGCAGAGCACAGATACGCAGTATTTT
-,TRBD1,TRBV19,TRBJ1-6,CASSIGDRVSSPLHF,TGTGCCAGTAGTATAGGCGACAGGGTCAGTTCACCCCTCCACTTT
-,TRBD2,TRBV19,TRBJ2-1,CATKYSGGYNEQFF,TGTGCCACTAAGTATAGCGGGGGATACAATGAGCAGTTCTTC
few,-,TRBV5-4,TRBJ1-6,CASSYAGTLTLHF,TGTGCCAGCAGCTACGCCGGGACATTAACCCTCCACTTT
-,-,TRBV5-8,TRBJ2-7,CASSPLMAGPGEQYF,TGTGCCAGCAGCCCCTTAATGGCGGGGCCGGGAGAGCAGTACTTC
-,-,TRBV5-1,TRBJ2-1,CASSSEGDSYNEQFF,TGCGCCAGCAGCTCGGAAGGGGATTCCTACAATGAGCAGTTCTTC
-,TRBD1,TRBV6-2/TRBV6-3,TRBJ1-2,CASSSRTGRLRDGYTF,TGTGCCAGCAGTTCCCGGACAGGGAGATTGCGTGATGGCTACACCTTC
-,-,TRBV9,TRBJ2-1,CASGIDEGSYNEQFF,TGTGCCAGCGGGATCGATGAGGGTTCCTACAATGAGCAGTTCTTC
-,-,TRBV5-1,TRBJ2-2,CASSSGGPDTGELFF,TGCGCCAGCAGCTCGGGGGGCCCGGACACCGGGGAGCTGTTTTTT
-,TRBD1,TRBV4-3,TRBJ1-1,CASSQSGTGNTEAFF,TGCGCCAGCAGCCAGTCCGGGACAGGGAACACTGAAGCTTTCTTT
few,-,TRBV9,TRBJ1-4,CASSVDAATNEKLFF,TGTGCCAGCAGCGTAGACGCGGCAACTAATGAAAAACTGTTTTTT